Listed here are 28 T cell receptor beta chains from one sample, sequenced in a study of cytomegalovirus exposure and HLA in healthy donors. PCR involved 60 Vbeta and 13 Jbeta primers. Clones were read by immunoSEQ multiplex PCR, and TCRdb kept only the in-frame ones, dropping some. The table records 130,000 to 150,000 clones, 75% to 85% of them present only once. The sample was PBMCs. The receptors originated from a man aged 35 to 55 in good health and CMV-seronegative.

The rearrangement joins TRBV7-3 to TRBJ1-1; no clear D gene. The V end lost 5 bases, the J end lost 1 base, and 8 bases lay between the germline ends. CDR1 is SGHTA and CDR2 is FQGTGA in the germline V gene. The CDR3 has 13 amino acids. The CDR3 sequence: CASSETKNTEAFF. Here the CDR3 DNA reads TGTGCCAGCAGCGAGACTAAGAACACTGAAGCTTTCTTT.

This clone was counted a single time. This chain links TRBV18 with TRBJ2-7; 7 nucleotides agree with TRBD1. This CDR3 has 14 amino acids. Germline CDR1 reads KGHSH; CDR2 reads LQKENI. V was pared by 6 bases and J by 3 bases, with 8 bases of the junction left unmatched. As DNA, the CDR3 is TGTGCCAGCTCGCCGACAGGGTTAGACTACGAGCAGTACTTC. Protein sequence: CASSPTGLDYEQYF.

The chain links TRBV15 to TRBJ2-7; a weak D match, TRBD1 (6 bases). Trimming cost V 4 bases and J 0 bases, with 13 bases left between them. The CDR3 runs to 15 residues. In germline, CDR1 is LNHNV, CDR2 YYDKDF (reference sequence). The CDR3 region is CATSTAQGSSYEQYF. The CDR3 DNA reads as TGTGCCACCAGCACCGCACAGGGAAGCTCCTACGAGCAGTACTTC.

The chain couples TRBV5-1 to TRBJ1-4, with 7 positions matching TRBD1. Germline lookup yields CDR1 SGHRS and CDR2 YFSETQ. The CDR3 is made up of 15 amino acids. V was clipped by 3 bases and J by 7 bases; unmatched bases: 9. CDR3 sequence: CASSSAGTEREKLFF. The CDR3 DNA sequence: TGCGCCAGCAGCTCCGCCGGGACAGAGCGTGAAAAACTGTTTTTT.

This chain joins TRBV5-1 and TRBJ1-5, with TRBD1 matching 8 bases. Germline trimming cut 1 base from V and 6 bases from J; bases unmatched to any gene: 9. The CDR3 runs to 16 residues. Looked up from germline, CDR1 is SGHRS and CDR2 is YFSETQ. CDR3 protein: CASSLTGQENGQPQHF. In nucleotides, the CDR3 is TGCGCCAGCAGCTTGACGGGACAGGAGAACGGTCAGCCCCAGCATTTT.

In the case of this clone: Other DNA sequences of this sample code for an identical CDR3. The chain is built from TRBV19 and TRBJ1-1; TRBD1 agrees at 9 bases. The CDR3 runs 12 residues. After removal of 7 bases from V and 5 bases from J, the junction contained 2 bases not matched to a gene. The V gene's germline CDR1 is LNHDA and CDR2 SQIVND (reference sequence). This CDR3 reads CASKGQGTEAFF. The CDR3 nucleotides read TGTGCCAGTAAAGGACAGGGGACTGAAGCTTTCTTT.

The V gene is TRBV19, the J gene TRBJ2-7; 7 bases are shared with TRBD1. The CDR3 is made up of 13 amino acids. Germline CDR1 and CDR2: LNHDA and SQIVND (reference sequence). Germline trimming cut 8 bases from V and 1 base from J; bases unmatched to any gene: 5. CDR3 loop: CASSRGFSYEQYF. CDR3 in DNA: TGTGCCAGTTCCAGGGGGTTTTCCTACGAGCAGTACTTC.

This clone was seen only a few times. The chain couples TRBV6-5 to TRBJ1-6, with 7 bases matching TRBD1. The CDR3 extends over 13 amino acids. Trimming at V came to 5 bases and at J to 5 bases, leaving 0 bases not matched to a gene. Germline CDR1 is MNHEY and CDR2 is SVGAGI. For the CDR3, the DNA is TGTGCCAGCAGTGACAGGGATAATTCACCCCTCCACTTT. Translated: CASSDRDNSPLHF.

The chain is built from TRBV19 and TRBJ1-5; 8 nucleotides match TRBD1. Germline V gene lookup returns CDR1 LNHDA and CDR2 SQIVND (reference sequence). The CDR3 has 14 residues. J was trimmed by 2 bases and V by 5 bases; bases with no gene match: 2. Written as DNA, the CDR3 is TGTGCCAGTAGTGACAGGGGAGGCAATCAGCCCCAGCATTTT. Amino acid sequence: CASSDRGGNQPQHF.

CDR3 sequence (DNA): TGTGCCTCGGGGATCTACGAGCAGTACTTC. Amino acid sequence: CASGIYEQYF. The chain carries TRBV12-5 and TRBJ2-5, with D possibly being TRBD2 (5 bases). TRBJ2-7 explains the end of the DNA better; the J call may be wrong. CDR3 size: 10 residues. From germline, CDR1 is LGHNT and CDR2 FRNRAP.

The genes are TRBV7-2 and TRBJ2-1; TRBD2 agrees at 12 bases. Trimming cost V 1 base and J 8 bases; bases outside gene matches: 6. The CDR3 consists of 16 residues. Per the germline V gene, CDR1 is SGHTA and CDR2 is FQGNSA. The CDR3 protein is CASSLVLAGGGDEQFF. The CDR3 bases are TGTGCCAGCAGCTTAGTACTAGCGGGGGGAGGCGATGAGCAGTTCTTC.

The chain joins TRBV7-8 to TRBJ2-2; possibly TRBD2 for D (6 bases). The ends were cut back, 5 bases at V and 1 base at J, with 17 bases in the middle. Germline CDR1 is SGHVS and CDR2 is FQNEAQ. This CDR3 comprises 17 residues. CDR3 coding DNA: TGTGCCAGCAGCCCCTTCCCGGGGACTTTGAACACCGGGGAGCTGTTTTTT. It is translated as CASSPFPGTLNTGELFF.

This clone showed up just a few times. V and J are TRBV19 and TRBJ2-1; D is possibly TRBD2 (6 bases). The V gene's germline CDR1 is LNHDA and CDR2 SQIVND (reference sequence). This CDR3 region has 14 residues. Trimming left V 6 bases short and J 0 bases short, with 9 bases between. CDR3: CASSHGGSYNEQFF. DNA of the CDR3: TGTGCCAGTAGCCACGGGGGCTCCTACAATGAGCAGTTCTTC.

V is TRBV4-3 and J is TRBJ1-2; D is unresolved. CDR1 and CDR2 from the germline V gene are LGHNA and YSLEER. The CDR3 loop spans 15 amino acids. The V end was cut by 0 bases, the J end by 4 bases, with 12 bases between. The CDR3, as DNA: TGCGCCAGCAGCCAAGATCAGGTCTCCGGCTATGGCTACACCTTC. The encoded protein is CASSQDQVSGYGYTF.

The chain joins TRBV5-1 to TRBJ2-1, with 7 positions matching TRBD2. V was clipped by 3 bases and J by 7 bases; unmatched bases: 13. The CDR3 sequence is 16 residues long. CDR1 and CDR2 from the germline V gene are SGHRS and YFSETQ. CDR3 protein: CASSSAFTGGGNEQFF. The CDR3 DNA follows: TGCGCCAGCAGCTCAGCTTTCACGGGGGGAGGGAATGAGCAGTTCTTC.

This chain links TRBV29-1 with TRBJ1-1; 7 bases match TRBD1. This CDR3 has 14 amino acids. The V gene end was trimmed by 3 bases and the J gene end by 1 base; junction bases not matched to a gene: 5. Germline values: CDR1 SQVTM, CDR2 ANQGSEA. CDR3 DNA: TGCAGCGTTGATCTAGGGGGCGCGAACACTGAAGCTTTCTTT. It yields the protein CSVDLGGANTEAFF.

V usage is TRBV7-2 and J usage is TRBJ1-2, with TRBD1 matching 9 bases. This CDR3 has 14 residues. Germline values: CDR1 SGHTA, CDR2 FQGNSA. Trimming cost V 1 base and J 7 bases; bases outside gene matches: 4. The CDR3 is CASSLEQGARGYTF. Written as DNA, the CDR3 is TGTGCCAGCAGCTTAGAACAGGGGGCGCGTGGCTACACCTTC. The complete variable domain, with remaining parts taken from reference TRBV7-2 and TRBJ1-2, reads GAGVSQSPSNKVTEKGKDVELRCDPISGHTALYWYRQSLGQGLEFLIYFQGNSAPDKSGLPSDRFSAERTGGSVSTLTIQRTQQEDSAVYLCASSLEQGARGYTFGSGTRLTVV.

This chain links TRBV27 with TRBJ1-4; 9 bases match TRBD1. From germline, CDR1 is MNHEY and CDR2 SMNVEV (reference sequence). V lost 4 bases, J lost 5 bases, and 2 bases stayed unmatched. This CDR3 has 14 amino acids. The CDR3 sequence: CASSSTGGNEKLFF. In DNA, the CDR3 is TGTGCCAGCAGTTCGACAGGGGGAAATGAAAAACTGTTTTTT. Full variable domain (rest looked up from reference TRBV27 and TRBJ1-4): EAQVTQNPRYLITVTGKKLTVTCSQNMNHEYMSWYRQDPGLGLRQIYYSMNVEVTDKGDVPEGYKVSRKEKRNFPLILESPSPNQTSLYFCASSSTGGNEKLFFGSGTQLSVL.

This chain joins TRBV5-1 and TRBJ2-4; D possibly corresponds to TRBD1 (6 bases). V was pared by 3 bases and J by 6 bases, with 25 bases between. CDR3 length: 18 amino acids. Germline V lookup: CDR1 SGHRS, CDR2 YFSETQ. CDR3 bases: TGCGCCAGCAGCTGGAACCCACAGGGTATGGGACGGGTAAACATTCAGTACTTC. Amino acids: CASSWNPQGMGRVNIQYF. The whole variable domain, filled in from reference TRBV5-1 and TRBJ2-4, reads KAGVTQTPRYLIKTRGQQVTLSCSPISGHRSVSWYQQTPGQGLQFLFEYFSETQRNKGNFPGRFSGRQFSNSRSEMNVSTLELGDSALYLCASSWNPQGMGRVNIQYFGAGTRLSVL.

The J gene is TRBJ1-4, the V gene TRBV5-1; D is ambiguous. Trimming stripped 0 bases from V and 7 bases from J, with 16 bases between. This CDR3 spans 16 amino acids. Germline V gene sequence: CDR1 SGHRS, CDR2 YFSETQ. The DNA for the CDR3 is TGCGCCAGCAGCTTGGCCTTCTCAGGATCAGGTGAAAAACTGTTTTTT. This sequence encodes CASSLAFSGSGEKLFF.

The CDR3 nucleotides are TGTGCCAGCTCACCACCGGCCGGGACAGCAGAGCAGTACTTC. This gives the protein CASSPPAGTAEQYF. The chain uses TRBV18 and TRBJ2-7, with TRBD1 identical over 7 bases. The CDR3 loop spans 14 amino acids. Trimming removed 0 bases from V and 7 bases from J; junction bases left unmatched: 6. Germline CDR1 KGHSH, CDR2 LQKENI.

This clone was seen a few times. The same CDR3 can be traced to other DNA sequences in this sample. CDR3 sequence (DNA): TGTGCCAGCAGGACAGGGGGCTCCAATCAGCCCCAGCATTTT. This encodes CASRTGGSNQPQHF. The rearrangement joins TRBV6-1 to TRBJ1-5, with 10 bases matching TRBD1. From germline, CDR1 is MNHNS and CDR2 SASEGT. V shed 6 bases, J shed 3 bases, and the junction held 2 bases outside the gene matches. This CDR3 has 14 amino acids.

J is TRBJ2-3 and V is TRBV6-4; TRBD2 aligns across 8 bases. V lost 4 bases and J lost 1; bases outside the gene matches: 1. Germline values: CDR1 MRHNA, CDR2 SNTAGT. The CDR3 spans 14 residues. CDR3 protein: CASSGAGGTDTQYF. The CDR3 coding sequence is TGTGCCAGCAGTGGAGCGGGGGGCACAGATACGCAGTATTTT.

The J gene is TRBJ1-6, the V gene TRBV6-6; D may be TRBD1 (6 bases). This CDR3 region has 14 residues. The germline V gene encodes CDR1 MNHNY and CDR2 SVGAGI (reference sequence). Trimming stripped 6 bases from V and 6 bases from J, with 12 bases between. This CDR3 is CASRGTGRNSPLHF. The CDR3 nucleotides read TGTGCCAGCAGGGGCACAGGGCGTAATTCACCCCTCCACTTT.

This clone was observed a single time. This chain uses TRBV30 with TRBJ1-5; TRBD1 matches 11 bases. CDR1 GTSNPN and CDR2 SVGIG come from the germline V gene (reference sequence). This CDR3 contains 13 residues. V gave up 5 bases and J gave up 4 bases; unmatched junction bases: 1. For the CDR3, the DNA is TGTGCCTGGGGACAGGGGGCGAATCAGCCCCAGCATTTT. Its translation is CAWGQGANQPQHF. The entire variable domain, with the rest obtained from reference TRBV30 and TRBJ1-5, is as follows: SQTIHQWPATLVQPVGSPLSLECTVEGTSNPNLYWYRQAAGRGLQLLFYSVGIGQISSEVPQNLSASRPQDRQFILSSKKLLLSDSGFYLCAWGQGANQPQHFGDGTRLSIL.

This chain uses TRBV7-2 with TRBJ2-5; the D gene is possibly TRBD2 (8 bases). Germline V gives CDR1 SGHTA, CDR2 FQGNSA. The V gene lost 5 bases and the J gene lost 4 bases, with 17 bases spanning the gap. The CDR3 has 15 residues. As DNA, the CDR3 is TGTGCCAGCAGCGCCGAGGGGGCGGGAGGAGAGACCCAGTACTTC. It yields the protein CASSAEGAGGETQYF.

V usage is TRBV15 and J usage is TRBJ2-7, with 9 positions matching TRBD1. CDR1 is LNHNV and CDR2 is YYDKDF in the germline V gene (reference sequence). The CDR3 extends over 16 amino acids. V shed 3 bases and J 6 bases; nucleotides not matched to a gene: 12. CDR3 bases: TGTGCCACCAGCAGGGGCTTTGGACAGGGGATCGGCGAGCAGTACTTC. Translated, it gives CATSRGFGQGIGEQYF.

This chain links TRBV12-5 with TRBJ2-5; tentatively, D is TRBD1 (5 bases). There are 15 residues in the CDR3. Trimming left V 2 bases short and J 4 bases short, with 14 bases between. From germline, CDR1 is LGHNT and CDR2 FRNRAP. CDR3 sequence (DNA): TGTGCTAGTGGTTTGAACCCCAGGGTCGGAGAGACCCAGTACTTC. Encoded protein: CASGLNPRVGETQYF.